The T cell receptor (beta chain) described here comes from a study of blood T cell repertoires in COVID-19. On the study more broadly: Both acute and convalescent COVID-19 samples were obtained from the United States, Italy and Spain. Sources were T cells, B-cell-depleted T cells, or PBMCs; the material itself was cDNA or gDNA.

Per the original methods: Estimated nucleated cell counts came from reference gene primer amplification. TCRdb's copy holds only in-frame clones and misses some; the assay was immunoSEQ multiplex PCR. The DNA was the basis for D and trimming; V, J and clone size are from that table. The sample includes around 150,000 clones, more than 85% seen only once; the top ten take about 0.98%. Per germline, CDR1 SGHDT and CDR2 YYEEEE. Trimming pared 4 bases from V and 0 bases from J, leaving 15 bases between. The CDR3 sequence is 16 residues long. The V and J genes are TRBV5-6 and TRBJ2-3; D possibly corresponds to TRBD1 (6 bases). The sequence was obtained from a man aged 18 to 30 with acute or convalescent COVID-19. The specimen sequenced was peripheral blood. CDR3 DNA: TGTGCCAGCAGCCCGGACAGTATGGCTAGCACAGATACGCAGTATTTT. It is translated as CASSPDSMASTDTQYF.